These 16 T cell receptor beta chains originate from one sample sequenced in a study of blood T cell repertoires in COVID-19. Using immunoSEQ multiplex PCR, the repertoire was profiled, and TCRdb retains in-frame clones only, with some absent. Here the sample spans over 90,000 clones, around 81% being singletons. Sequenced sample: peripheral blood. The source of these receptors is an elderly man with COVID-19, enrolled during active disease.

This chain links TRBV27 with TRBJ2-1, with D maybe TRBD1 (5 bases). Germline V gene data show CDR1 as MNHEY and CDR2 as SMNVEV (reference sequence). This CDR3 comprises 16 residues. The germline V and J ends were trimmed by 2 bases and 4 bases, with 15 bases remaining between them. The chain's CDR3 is CASSLTPGWGYNEQFF. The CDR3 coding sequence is TGTGCCAGCAGTTTAACCCCAGGGTGGGGTTACAATGAGCAGTTCTTC.

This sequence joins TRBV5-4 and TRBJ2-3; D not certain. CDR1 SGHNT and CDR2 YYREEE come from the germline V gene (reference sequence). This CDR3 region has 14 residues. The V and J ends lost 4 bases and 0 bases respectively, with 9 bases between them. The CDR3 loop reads CASSASPSTDTQYF. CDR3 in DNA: TGTGCCAGCAGCGCGAGTCCTAGCACAGATACGCAGTATTTT.

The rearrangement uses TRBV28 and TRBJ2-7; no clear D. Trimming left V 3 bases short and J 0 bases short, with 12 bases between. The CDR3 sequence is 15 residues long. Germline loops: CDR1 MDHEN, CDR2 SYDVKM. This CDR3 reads CASSFFAPSSYEQYF. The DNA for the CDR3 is TGTGCCAGCAGTTTCTTCGCACCGAGCTCCTACGAGCAGTACTTC.

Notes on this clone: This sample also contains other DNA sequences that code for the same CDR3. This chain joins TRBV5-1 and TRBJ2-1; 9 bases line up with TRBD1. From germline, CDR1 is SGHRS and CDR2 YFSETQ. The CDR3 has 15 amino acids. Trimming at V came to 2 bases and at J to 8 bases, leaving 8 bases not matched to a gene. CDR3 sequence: CASSFGTGRWDEQFF. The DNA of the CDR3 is TGCGCCAGCAGCTTCGGGACAGGGCGATGGGATGAGCAGTTCTTC.

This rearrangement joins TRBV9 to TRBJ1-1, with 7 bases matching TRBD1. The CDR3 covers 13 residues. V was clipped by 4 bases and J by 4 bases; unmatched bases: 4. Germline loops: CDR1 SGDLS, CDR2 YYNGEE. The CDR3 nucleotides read TGTGCCAGCAGCCCAGGGGGTGGCACTGAAGCTTTCTTT. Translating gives CASSPGGGTEAFF.

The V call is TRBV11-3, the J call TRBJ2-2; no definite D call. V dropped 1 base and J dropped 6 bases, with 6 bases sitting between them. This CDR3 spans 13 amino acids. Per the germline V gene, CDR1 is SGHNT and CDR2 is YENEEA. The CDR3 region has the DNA TGTGCCAGCAGCTTAGGTACAGCCGGGGAGCTGTTTTTT. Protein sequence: CASSLGTAGELFF.

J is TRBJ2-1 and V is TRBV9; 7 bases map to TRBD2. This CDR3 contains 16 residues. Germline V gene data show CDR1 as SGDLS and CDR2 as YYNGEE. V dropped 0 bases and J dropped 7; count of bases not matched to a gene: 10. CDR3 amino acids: CASSVDPAGRRNEQFF. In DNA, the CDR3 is TGTGCCAGCAGCGTAGACCCAGCGGGAAGGAGAAATGAGCAGTTCTTC.

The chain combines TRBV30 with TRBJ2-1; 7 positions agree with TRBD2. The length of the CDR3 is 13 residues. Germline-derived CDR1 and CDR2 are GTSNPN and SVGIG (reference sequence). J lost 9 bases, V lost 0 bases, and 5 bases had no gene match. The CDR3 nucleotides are TGTGCCTGGAGTGTCTTCGAGCGGGGTGAGCAGTTCTTC. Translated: CAWSVFERGEQFF.

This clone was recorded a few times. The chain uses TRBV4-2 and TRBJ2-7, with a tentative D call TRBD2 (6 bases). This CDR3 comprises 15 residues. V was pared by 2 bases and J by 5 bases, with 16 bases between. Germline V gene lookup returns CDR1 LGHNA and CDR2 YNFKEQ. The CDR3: CASSQRTTKTNEQYF. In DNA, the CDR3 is TGTGCCAGCAGCCAAAGGACTACCAAGACCAACGAGCAGTACTTC.

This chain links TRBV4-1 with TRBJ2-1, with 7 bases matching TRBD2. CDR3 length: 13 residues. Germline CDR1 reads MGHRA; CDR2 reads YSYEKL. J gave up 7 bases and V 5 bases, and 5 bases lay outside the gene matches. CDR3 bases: TGCGCCAGCAGCGCGGGAGCTGGGAATGAGCAGTTCTTC. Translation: CASSAGAGNEQFF.

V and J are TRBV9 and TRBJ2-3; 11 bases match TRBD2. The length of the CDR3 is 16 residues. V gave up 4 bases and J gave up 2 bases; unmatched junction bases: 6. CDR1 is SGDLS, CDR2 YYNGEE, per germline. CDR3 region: CASSPSGLADTDTQYF. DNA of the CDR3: TGTGCCAGCAGCCCCTCGGGACTAGCGGACACAGATACGCAGTATTTT.

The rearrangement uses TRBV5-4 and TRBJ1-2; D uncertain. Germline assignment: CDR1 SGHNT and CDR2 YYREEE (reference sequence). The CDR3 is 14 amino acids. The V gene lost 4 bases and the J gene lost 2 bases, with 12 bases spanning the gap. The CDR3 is CASSPPSQNYGYTF. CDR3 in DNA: TGTGCCAGCAGCCCCCCTAGTCAAAACTATGGCTACACCTTC.

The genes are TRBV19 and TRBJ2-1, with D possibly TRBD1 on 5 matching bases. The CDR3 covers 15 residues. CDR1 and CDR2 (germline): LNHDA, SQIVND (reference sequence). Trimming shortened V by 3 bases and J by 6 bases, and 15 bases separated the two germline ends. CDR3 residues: CASSMGLGNFNEQFF. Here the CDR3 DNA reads TGTGCCAGTAGTATGGGGCTAGGCAATTTCAATGAGCAGTTCTTC.

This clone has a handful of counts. CDR3 coding DNA: TGTGCCAGCAGTCCATGGGGGCATGTATACTCACCCCTCCACTTT. Translated: CASSPWGHVYSPLHF. The chain combines TRBV27 with TRBJ1-6; the D gene is possibly TRBD1 (6 bases). CDR3 length: 15 residues. Germline CDR1 is MNHEY and CDR2 is SMNVEV (reference sequence). V was shortened by 5 bases and J by 10 bases, with 18 bases between the two germline ends.

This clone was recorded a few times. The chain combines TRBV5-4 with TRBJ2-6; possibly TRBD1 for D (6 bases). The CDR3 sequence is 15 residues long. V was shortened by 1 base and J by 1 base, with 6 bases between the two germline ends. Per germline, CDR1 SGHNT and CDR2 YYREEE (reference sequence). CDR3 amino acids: CASSLRGSGANVLTF. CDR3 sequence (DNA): TGTGCCAGCAGCTTGAGGGGGTCTGGGGCCAACGTCCTGACTTTC.

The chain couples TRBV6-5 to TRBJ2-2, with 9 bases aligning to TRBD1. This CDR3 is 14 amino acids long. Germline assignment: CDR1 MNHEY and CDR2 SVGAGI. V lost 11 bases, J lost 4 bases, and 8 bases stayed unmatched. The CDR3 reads CAGGQGRITGELFF. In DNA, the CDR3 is TGTGCCGGCGGACAGGGGCGGATCACCGGGGAGCTGTTTTTT.